The present T cell receptor beta chain was sequenced within a study of T cell repertoires in cytomegalovirus infection. Study as a whole: Recently described HLA-C-restricted plus well-studied HLA-B-restricted CMV epitopes were used. Indicated by public TCR beta signatures were CMV infection and matching HLA type.

General study results and limits: Cumulative frequency of public TCR beta families picked out carriers of CMV plus the relevant HLA. The ex vivo response was dominated by HLA-C-restricted CMV-specific TCR beta clonotypes.

On this clonotype itself: The antigen is unknown.

This CDR3 has 14 amino acids. Germline CDR1 is SNHLY and CDR2 is FYNNEI. V lost 7 bases to trimming and J lost 3 bases, with 16 bases between them. A single record per CDR3 protein comes from TCRdb applying MiXCR to the reads. The sample carries approximately 1,000,000 distinct CDR3 sequences, approximately 31% recorded once. This sequence was found in a human donor in good health (CMV status not recorded). Some clones in this sample may be carry-over from other donors' samples. This chain uses TRBV2 with TRBJ2-7; a possible D gene is TRBD1 (6 bases). The source was cultured CD8+ T cells from PBMCs, collected from culture after CMV antigen stimulation. CDR3 sequence: CASTDGTTLYEQYF. CDR3 DNA sequence: TGTGCCAGCACCGATGGGACAACCCTCTACGAGCAGTACTTC.